What follows are 26 T cell receptor beta chains derived from one specimen sequenced in a study of T cell responses to AZD1222 COVID-19 vaccine (dated by TCRdb to 2020 to 2023). The time point label on this specimen signifies: about 28 days (+/-7) after the second vaccine dose. The receptor library was made with the immunoSEQ multiplex PCR assay. TCRdb took over this immuneACCESS table, retaining in-frame rearrangements with V and J assigned. Such tables are incomplete; in checked studies, under half of the missing clones stem from an unresolved V gene, and the remainder is unexplained. This sample has roughly 120,000 clones in its table, and over 85% of those were observed once. Of the sample, almost 2.5% is held by the ten largest clones. This specimen consisted of peripheral blood, obtained 28 days after the second AZD1222 dose. All receptors come from an adult who received the AZD1222 COVID-19 vaccine.

The chain combines TRBV5-4 with TRBJ2-7; D not certain. Per germline, CDR1 SGHNT and CDR2 YYREEE (reference sequence). The CDR3 spans 12 residues. V lost 4 bases and J 7 bases, leaving 12 bases between the germline ends. The CDR3, as DNA: TGTGCCAGCAGCCCGGCCGGGCGGGAGCAGTACTTC. It specifies CASSPAGREQYF.

The chain employs TRBV19 and TRBJ1-2; D not resolved. V gave up 3 bases and J gave up 0 bases, with 14 bases separating them. Germline V gives CDR1 LNHDA, CDR2 SQIVND (reference sequence). CDR3 length: 16 amino acids. In DNA, the CDR3 is TGTGCCAGTAGTATTAACCAGGCTTCAGCTAACTATGGCTACACCTTC. Its protein is CASSINQASANYGYTF.

The chain couples TRBV5-4 to TRBJ2-7, with D unresolved. Germline V gene data show CDR1 as SGHNT and CDR2 as YYREEE (reference sequence). V lost 1 base and J 2 bases, leaving 10 bases between the germline ends. This CDR3 comprises 14 residues. The CDR3 region is CASSLSHGPYEQYF. The DNA for the CDR3 is TGTGCCAGCAGCTTGTCTCATGGTCCCTACGAGCAGTACTTC.

The chain combines TRBV5-1 with TRBJ2-1; perhaps D is TRBD1 or TRBD2 (5 bases each). V was shortened by 3 bases and J by 7 bases, with 14 bases between the two germline ends. This CDR3 has 14 residues. Per germline, CDR1 SGHRS and CDR2 YFSETQ. The CDR3 DNA reads TGCGCCAGCAGCTCCGATCGGGACGGAAATGAGCAGTTCTTC. It yields the protein CASSSDRDGNEQFF.

The CDR3 DNA is TGTGCCAGCAGCCAAGAGGCTAGCGGAGATACGCAGTATTTT. As protein: CASSQEASGDTQYF. V is TRBV3-1 (or the pseudogene TRBV3-2) and J is TRBJ2-3; 7 bases are a match to TRBD2. Trimming took 0 bases from V and 5 from J; bases not matched to a gene: 2. Germline V gives CDR1 LGHDT, CDR2 YNNKEL (reference sequence). The length of the CDR3 is 14 residues.

The chain recombines TRBV6-2 or TRBV6-3 with TRBJ1-5; TRBD1 might be the D (6 bases). CDR1 and CDR2 (germline): MNHEY, SVGEGT. With 5 bases removed from V and 5 bases from J, the gap between germline ends came to 16 bases. The CDR3 consists of 15 residues. The CDR3: CASSRSRGRDQPQHF. The DNA for the CDR3 is TGTGCCAGCAGTCGCTCCAGGGGCCGGGATCAGCCCCAGCATTTT.

The rearrangement joins TRBV5-4 to TRBJ1-1; TRBD1 is a possible D gene (6 bases). In germline, CDR1 is SGHNT, CDR2 YYREEE (reference sequence). Deletions cut 4 bases from V and 1 base from J, with 8 bases between. The CDR3 extends over 13 amino acids. The CDR3 coding sequence is TGTGCCAGCAGCCGCAGGGGGAACACTGAAGCTTTCTTT. Its translation: CASSRRGNTEAFF.

The count of this clone is one. The rearrangement joins TRBV7-6 to TRBJ1-6, with a weak D call TRBD1 (6 bases). V gave up 6 bases and J gave up 9 bases, with 18 bases separating them. The CDR3 is made up of 15 amino acids. The germline CDR1 and CDR2 sequences are SGHVS and FNYEAQ. This chain's CDR3 is CASRQTVRGGSPLHF. Written as DNA, the CDR3 is TGTGCCAGCAGGCAAACTGTCAGGGGAGGTTCACCCCTCCACTTT.

This chain links TRBV5-4 with TRBJ2-1, with D unresolved. There are 14 residues in the CDR3. Germline CDR1 is SGHNT and CDR2 is YYREEE (reference sequence). V was pared by 1 base and J by 9 bases, with 14 bases between. As DNA, the CDR3 is TGTGCCAGCAGCTTGCAATCGCCCGGATCTGAGCAGTTCTTC. Translating it yields CASSLQSPGSEQFF. Full variable domain (remainder filled in from reference TRBV5-4 and TRBJ2-1): ETGVTQSPTHLIKTRGQQVTLRCSSQSGHNTVSWYQQALGQGPQFIFQYYREEENGRGNFPPRFSGLQFPNYSSELNVNALELDDSALYLCASSLQSPGSEQFFGPGTRLTVL.

V gene TRBV29-1 combines with J gene TRBJ2-7; either TRBD1 or TRBD2 may fit D (5 bases each). Between the trimmed V and J ends, which lost 4 bases and 2 bases, there was a span of 9 bases. CDR1 and CDR2 from the germline V gene are SQVTM and ANQGSEA. The CDR3 contains 12 residues. DNA for the CDR3: TGCAGCGTTGGGGGACGGCCCTACGAGCAGTACTTC. Translation: CSVGGRPYEQYF.

This clone was seen a single time. The chain couples TRBV19 to TRBJ2-3, with D tentatively TRBD2 (5 bases). The germline V gene has CDR1 LNHDA and CDR2 SQIVND (reference sequence). The CDR3 contains 14 residues. Between the trimmed V and J ends, which lost 5 bases and 6 bases, there was a span of 15 bases. In nucleotides, the CDR3 is TGTGCCAGTAGTGAAGCGGCTGGGTGGGATACGCAGTATTTT. Protein: CASSEAAGWDTQYF.

This chain joins TRBV2 and TRBJ2-2, with D possibly being TRBD1 or TRBD2 (5 bases each). With 2 bases removed from V and 5 bases from J, the gap between germline ends came to 9 bases. There are 14 residues in the CDR3. CDR1 is SNHLY and CDR2 is FYNNEI in the germline V gene. Here the CDR3 DNA reads TGTGCCAGCAGTGAATTGAGGGGAACCGGGGAGCTGTTTTTT. This gives the protein CASSELRGTGELFF.

V is TRBV4-3 and J is TRBJ1-2; D remains ambiguous. The CDR3 consists of 15 residues. V was clipped by 0 bases and J by 7 bases, with 15 bases between them. Germline V gene sequence: CDR1 LGHNA, CDR2 YSLEER. DNA for the CDR3: TGCGCCAGCAGCCAAGATCCGGCAGGTAGTGGTGGCTACACCTTC. This sequence encodes CASSQDPAGSGGYTF.

The rearrangement links TRBV9 to TRBJ1-2; 9 bases match TRBD1. Trimming took 0 bases from V and 3 from J; bases not matched to a gene: 3. Germline V lookup: CDR1 SGDLS, CDR2 YYNGEE. The CDR3 is made up of 15 amino acids. The CDR3 sequence is CASSVGDRVDYGYTF. In DNA form, the CDR3 reads TGTGCCAGCAGCGTAGGGGACAGGGTGGACTATGGCTACACCTTC.

The J gene is TRBJ1-3, the V gene TRBV24-1; D is perhaps TRBD1 (5 bases). The CDR3 totals 18 residues. Trimming cost V 2 bases and J 0 bases, with 16 bases left between them. The germline CDR1 and CDR2 sequences are KGHDR and SFDVKD. The CDR3 DNA follows: TGTGCCACCAGTGATTCCCTCATTCCAGGGATCTCTGGAAACACCATATATTTT. It is translated as CATSDSLIPGISGNTIYF.

This clone turned up a few times. This chain connects TRBV29-1 to TRBJ2-2, with TRBD1 identical over 9 bases. Germline values: CDR1 SQVTM, CDR2 ANQGSEA. The CDR3 has 11 amino acids. With 4 bases clipped from V and 12 bases from J, the junction kept 3 bases outside the gene matches. The CDR3 sequence is CSVAGQGKLFF. The CDR3 DNA follows: TGCAGCGTTGCGGGACAGGGCAAGCTGTTTTTT.

The chain combines TRBV3-1 (or the pseudogene TRBV3-2) with TRBJ2-1, with 10 bases aligning to TRBD1. The CDR3 runs to 17 residues. The germline V gene encodes CDR1 LGHDT and CDR2 YNNKEL (reference sequence). After removal of 2 bases from V and 0 bases from J, the junction contained 4 bases not matched to a gene. Here the CDR3 DNA reads TGTGCCAGCAGCCAACCGACAGGGGGCATCTCCTACAATGAGCAGTTCTTC. Translated, it gives CASSQPTGGISYNEQFF.

V usage is TRBV4-1 and J usage is TRBJ1-5; D is perhaps TRBD1 (5 bases). The CDR3 consists of 18 residues. V lost 4 bases, J lost 0 bases, and 19 bases lay in between. Per the germline V gene, CDR1 is MGHRA and CDR2 is YSYEKL. DNA of the CDR3: TGCGCCAGCAGCCCCACAGACAGACAAATCCTTAGCAATCAGCCCCAGCATTTT. Its protein product is CASSPTDRQILSNQPQHF.

This chain joins TRBV5-1 and TRBJ2-7, with TRBD1 matching 7 bases. The CDR3 spans 14 residues. Trimming at V came to 4 bases and at J to 6 bases, leaving 10 bases not matched to a gene. The V gene's germline CDR1 is SGHRS and CDR2 YFSETQ. CDR3 region: CASSRNQGVGEQYF. The CDR3 bases are TGCGCCAGCAGCAGGAATCAGGGGGTAGGCGAGCAGTACTTC.

The chain combines TRBV10-1 with TRBJ2-7; D is undetermined. CDR1 WNHNN and CDR2 SYGVQD come from the germline V gene (reference sequence). This CDR3 has 14 amino acids. The V end was cut by 5 bases, the J end by 2 bases, with 13 bases between. The CDR3 loop is CASSPSHAPYEQYF. CDR3 nucleotides: TGCGCCAGCAGTCCCAGCCATGCGCCCTACGAGCAGTACTTC.

J is TRBJ2-3 and V is TRBV7-2; possible D gene TRBD2, 5 bases. The CDR3 contains 13 residues. Per germline, CDR1 SGHTA and CDR2 FQGNSA. Trimming pared 6 bases from V and 8 bases from J, leaving 15 bases between. The CDR3 sequence: CASSSTLRGTQYF. CDR3 coding DNA: TGTGCCAGCAGTTCGACCCTACGGGGTACGCAGTATTTT.

The gene calls are TRBV28 and TRBJ2-7; perhaps TRBD1 as D (5 bases). In germline, CDR1 is MDHEN, CDR2 SYDVKM. V lost 4 bases and J 3 bases, leaving 7 bases between the germline ends. The CDR3 consists of 12 residues. CDR3 DNA sequence: TGTGCCAGCAGTTGGACACTCTACGAGCAGTACTTC. Amino acid sequence: CASSWTLYEQYF.

The rearrangement joins TRBV18 to TRBJ2-2; 9 bases line up with TRBD1. Germline V lookup: CDR1 KGHSH, CDR2 LQKENI. J lost 3 bases, V lost 3 bases, and 2 bases had no gene match. The CDR3 has 15 residues. The CDR3, as DNA: TGTGCCAGCTCACCCTGGACAGGGGACACCGGGGAGCTGTTTTTT. Translation: CASSPWTGDTGELFF. Supplemented by reference TRBV18 and TRBJ2-2, the full variable domain reads NAGVMQNPRHLVRRRGQEARLRCSPMKGHSHVYWYRQLPEEGLKFMVYLQKENIIDESGMPKERFSAEFPKEGPSILRIQQVVRGDSAAYFCASSPWTGDTGELFFGEGSRLTVL.

Written as DNA, the CDR3 is TGTGCCAGCTCACCGATGACAGACACCGGGGAGCTGTTTTTT. Translated, it gives CASSPMTDTGELFF. The chain carries TRBV18 and TRBJ2-2; tentative D call: TRBD1 (5 bases). Trimming left V 3 bases short and J 3 bases short, with 8 bases between. The CDR3 loop spans 14 amino acids. From germline, CDR1 is KGHSH and CDR2 LQKENI.

This clone was seen only a few times. V gene TRBV7-3 combines with J gene TRBJ2-3; 9 positions agree with TRBD2. With 3 bases clipped from V and 2 bases from J, the junction kept 3 bases outside the gene matches. This CDR3 region has 15 residues. CDR1 is SGHTA and CDR2 is FQGTGA in the germline V gene. For the CDR3, the DNA is TGTGCCAGCAGCTTTAGCGGGAGCCCCACAGATACGCAGTATTTT. This translates into CASSFSGSPTDTQYF.

The rearrangement links TRBV11-2 to TRBJ1-2, with a weak D call TRBD1 (6 bases). Germline assignment: CDR1 SGHAT and CDR2 FQNNGV. V was pared by 5 bases and J by 8 bases, with 15 bases between. This CDR3 region has 13 residues. The chain's CDR3 is CASSPTRGGGYTF. Here the CDR3 DNA reads TGTGCCAGCAGCCCAACCAGGGGAGGCGGCTACACCTTC.